These T cell receptor beta chains were read from a single sample in a study of blood T cell repertoires in COVID-19. Assay used: immunoSEQ multiplex PCR; TCRdb lists only in-frame clones, some missing. The sample holds some 70,000 clones, roughly 90% seen once. The specimen sequenced was peripheral blood. These TCRs come from a man over 45 with acute or convalescent COVID-19. The CDR3 runs from the conserved cysteine through the conserved F or W. D genes are given only for firm matches. Clone size is stated in some rows and not others, as once, few, many or a class when expanded.

d_gene	v_gene	j_gene	abundance	CDR3aa	CDR3nt
TRBD2	TRBV10-2	TRBJ2-7	.	CASQLAGGYEQYF	TGCGCGAGCCAACTAGCGGGGGGTTACGAGCAGTACTTC
.	TRBV6-5	TRBJ2-3	.	CASSPPGLGAQYF	TGTGCCAGCAGTCCCCCGGGACTTGGCGCGCAGTATTTT
.	TRBV3-1/TRBV3-2	TRBJ1-5	.	CASSQDIGRENQPQHF	TGTGCCAGCAGCCAAGATATTGGGAGGGAAAATCAGCCCCAGCATTTT
.	TRBV10-1	TRBJ1-5	.	CASSVGANQPQHF	TGCGCCAGCAGTGTAGGGGCAAATCAGCCCCAGCATTTT
TRBD2	TRBV29-1	TRBJ2-3	once	CSVRSGNPRDTQYF	TGCAGCGTTAGAAGCGGGAACCCTCGGGATACGCAGTATTTT
TRBD2	TRBV11-2	TRBJ2-3	once	CASSLGTLAGDTQYF	TGTGCCAGCAGCTTAGGGACACTAGCGGGTGATACGCAGTATTTT
TRBD1	TRBV12-5	TRBJ1-4	few	CASGSGTENEKLFF	TGTGCTAGTGGTTCCGGGACAGAAAATGAAAAACTGTTTTTT
TRBD2	TRBV28	TRBJ2-2	once	CASSGTSGGNTGELFF	TGTGCCAGCAGTGGTACTAGCGGGGGGAACACCGGGGAGCTGTTTTTT
.	TRBV2	TRBJ1-1	.	CASRTRGGNTEAFF	TGTGCCAGCAGGACCAGGGGTGGTAACACTGAAGCTTTCTTT
TRBD1	TRBV4-1	TRBJ1-2	once	CASSQDQGGINYGYTF	TGCGCCAGCAGCCAAGATCAGGGGGGCATCAACTATGGCTACACCTTC
TRBD2	TRBV4-3	TRBJ2-1	.	CASSRLAGPSYNEQFF	TGCGCCAGCAGCCGACTAGCGGGACCCTCCTACAATGAGCAGTTCTTC
TRBD1	TRBV15	TRBJ1-2	.	CATTLGGTGGNYGYTF	TGTGCCACCACCCTCGGAGGGACAGGGGGTAACTATGGCTACACCTTC
TRBD1	TRBV18	TRBJ2-7	.	CASSPTPGQAYEQYF	TGTGCCAGCTCACCAACGCCGGGACAGGCTTACGAGCAGTACTTC
TRBD1	TRBV25-1	TRBJ2-7	.	CASSNIRGNEQYF	TGTGCCAGCAGTAACATCAGGGGGAACGAGCAGTACTTC
.	TRBV19	TRBJ2-1	.	CASRGLQGGREQFF	TGTGCCAGTAGGGGCCTGCAGGGTGGGCGCGAGCAGTTCTTC
TRBD1	TRBV27	TRBJ1-2	.	CASSWSGTGDGYTF	TGTGCCAGCAGTTGGTCAGGGACAGGGGATGGCTACACCTTC
TRBD1	TRBV5-1	TRBJ1-5	.	CASSSGQGKPQHF	TGCGCCAGCAGCTCGGGACAGGGTAAGCCCCAGCATTTT
.	TRBV6-5	TRBJ1-4	.	CASSYDDGGGKLFF	TGTGCCAGCAGTTATGACGACGGAGGAGGAAAACTGTTTTTT
.	TRBV7-9	TRBJ2-7	.	CASSLAAAEQYF	TGTGCCAGCAGCTTAGCAGCGGCCGAGCAGTACTTC
TRBD2	TRBV24-1	TRBJ2-5	.	CATSDLSTSGRARETQYF	TGTGCCACCAGTGATTTGTCGACTAGCGGGAGGGCCAGAGAGACCCAGTACTTC
TRBD2	TRBV6-2/TRBV6-3	TRBJ2-1	.	CASSYLAGGFYNEQFF	TGTGCCAGCAGTTACCTAGCGGGAGGATTCTACAATGAGCAGTTCTTC
TRBD1	TRBV30	TRBJ1-4	.	CAWSRTGGSEKLFF	TGTGCCTGGAGCCGGACAGGGGGGAGTGAAAAACTGTTTTTT
.	TRBV11-2	TRBJ1-1	.	CASSLSRGLNTEAFF	TGTGCCAGCAGCTTATCACGGGGTTTGAACACTGAAGCTTTCTTT
TRBD1	TRBV13	TRBJ2-5	.	CASSSGQDYGETQYF	TGTGCCAGCAGCTCGGGACAGGATTATGGAGAGACCCAGTACTTC
TRBD2	TRBV19	TRBJ2-1	.	CASSIWTSGRNEQFF	TGTGCCAGTAGTATATGGACTAGCGGGAGAAATGAGCAGTTCTTC
TRBD1	TRBV19	TRBJ2-7	.	CASSVTGTSYEQYF	TGTGCCAGTAGTGTGACAGGGACCTCCTACGAGCAGTACTTC
.	TRBV12-5	TRBJ2-3	.	CASGLAGKTDTQYF	TGTGCTAGTGGTTTGGCCGGGAAGACAGATACGCAGTATTTT
TRBD1	TRBV5-1	TRBJ2-7	.	CASSLEGDREYEQYF	TGCGCCAGCAGCTTGGAAGGGGACAGGGAGTACGAGCAGTACTTC
TRBD1	TRBV11-3	TRBJ2-3	.	CASRPGQGATDTQYF	TGTGCCAGCAGACCCGGACAGGGGGCCACAGATACGCAGTATTTT